The 9 T cell receptor beta chains given below trace back to one sample, sequenced in a study of neurological immune-mediated disorders. MiXCR, applied by TCRdb to the 5' RACE reads, yields one record per CDR3 protein. Of 52,000 or so distinct CDR3 sequences detected, more than 3% appear once; the ten largest clones hold around 2%. Sequencing used CD4+ T cells from blood. These receptors all stem from a woman in her 40s with multiple sclerosis.

This clonotype was found many times. The chain joins TRBV2 to TRBJ1-6, with 9 nucleotides matching TRBD1. The length of the CDR3 is 14 residues. Germline V gene data show CDR1 as SNHLY and CDR2 as FYNNEI. V shed 3 bases and J 9 bases; nucleotides not matched to a gene: 3. The CDR3 DNA reads TGTGCCAGCAGTGAGACAGGGGGAGGTTCACCCCTCCACTTT. Protein product: CASSETGGGSPLHF.

There are many counts of this clonotype. The chain joins TRBV5-5 to TRBJ2-7, with a possible D match to TRBD2 (5 bases). CDR3 length: 15 residues. Germline-derived CDR1 and CDR2 are SGHKS and YYEKEE (reference sequence). V lost 4 bases to trimming and J lost 1 base, with 15 bases between them. CDR3 sequence reads: CASSPRGQLSYEQYF. CDR3 in DNA: TGTGCCAGCAGCCCACGGGGTCAGCTATCCTACGAGCAGTACTTC.

The table lists this clonotype with many counts. V usage is TRBV20-1 and J usage is TRBJ2-3; 10 nucleotides align to TRBD2. CDR1 and CDR2 (germline): DFQATT, SNEGSKA (reference sequence). V lost 0 bases to trimming and J lost 7 bases; unmatched junction nucleotides: 4. CDR3 length equals 14 residues. For the CDR3, the DNA is TGCAGTGCTAGAGATCAGCGGGGGGGATATACGCAGTATTTT. It encodes CSARDQRGGYTQYF.

This clonotype was counted at least ten times. The chain links TRBV7-2 to TRBJ2-1; D not resolved. V lost 0 bases and J 0 bases, leaving 6 bases between the germline ends. CDR3 length: 15 residues. The germline V gene has CDR1 SGHTA and CDR2 FQGNSA. Written as DNA, the CDR3 is TGTGCCAGCAGCTTAGCCTATATCTCCTACAATGAGCAGTTCTTC. This sequence encodes CASSLAYISYNEQFF.

This clonotype came up many times. The chain couples TRBV5-8 to TRBJ2-4; 8 positions match TRBD1. V lost 3 bases to trimming and J lost 5 bases; unmatched junction nucleotides: 4. Looked up from germline, CDR1 is SGHTS and CDR2 is YDEGEE. The CDR3 runs 14 residues. CDR3: CASSSPGQENIQYF. In DNA form, the CDR3 reads TGTGCCAGCAGCTCCCCGGGACAGGAAAACATTCAGTACTTC. Combining the CDR3 with reference TRBV5-8 and TRBJ2-4 gives the whole variable domain EAGVTQSPTHLIKTRGQQATLRCSPISGHTSVYWYQQALGLGLQFLLWYDEGEERNRGNFPPRFSGRQFPNYSSELNVNALELEDSALYLCASSSPGQENIQYFGAGTRLSVL.

Ten or more counts support this clonotype. The chain uses TRBV20-1 and TRBJ1-6; 9 bases agree with TRBD1. The CDR3 length is 17 residues. Germline values: CDR1 DFQATT, CDR2 SNEGSKA (reference sequence). The ends lost 0 bases at V and 4 bases at J; junction bases unmatched: 7. The CDR3 sequence: CSARDLGTGMYNSPLHF. The CDR3 bases are TGCAGTGCTAGAGATCTCGGGACAGGGATGTATAATTCACCCCTCCACTTT.

This clonotype was observed many times. The chain recombines TRBV10-3 with TRBJ2-7; TRBD1 matches 8 bases. Germline assignment: CDR1 ENHRY and CDR2 SYGVKD. The CDR3 totals 12 residues. V shed 10 bases and J 6 bases; nucleotides not matched to a gene: 8. The CDR3 DNA sequence: TGTGCCACCCCAGAGGACAGGGTCGAGCAGTACTTC. This codes for CATPEDRVEQYF.

This clonotype was detected ten times or more. The chain carries TRBV5-1 and TRBJ2-3, with D perhaps TRBD2 (6 bases). Per germline, CDR1 SGHRS and CDR2 YFSETQ. The CDR3 spans 16 residues. The germline V and J ends were trimmed by 0 bases and 2 bases, with 13 bases remaining between them. CDR3 amino acids: CASSLVVSGHTDTQYF. DNA for the CDR3: TGCGCCAGCAGCTTGGTGGTTAGCGGTCACACAGATACGCAGTATTTT.

At least ten counts were recorded for this clonotype. This rearrangement joins TRBV6-2 or TRBV6-3 to TRBJ1-5, with D unclear. Deletions cut 5 bases from V and 8 bases from J, with 16 bases between. The CDR3 runs 14 residues. Germline V gene data show CDR1 as MNHEY and CDR2 as SVGEGT. The CDR3 bases are TGTGCCAGCAGTGCTCGGACCCCCGGGAAGCCCCAGCATTTT. Protein sequence: CASSARTPGKPQHF.